This is a list of T cell receptor beta chains from one sample in a study of identical twins. Each CDR3 protein gets one entry after TCRdb re-called the 5' RACE reads with MiXCR. The table shows 1.5 million to 2 million distinct CDR3 sequences, with under 35% occurring only once. Sequenced material: cord blood. The receptors originated from a newborn girl in good health. The CDR3 runs from the conserved cysteine through the conserved F or W. D genes are given only for firm matches. The size of a clone is reported for some rows only, either as once, few or many, or as a class for expanded clones.

size,V,D,J,DNA,CDR3
once,TRBV28,NA,TRBJ2-2,TGTGCCAGCAGTTTACTCGGGAGAGGTAACACCGGGGAGCTGTTTTTT,CASSLLGRGNTGELFF
many,TRBV12-3/TRBV12-4,NA,TRBJ1-4,TGTGCCAGCAGTGCTCTAATCCAGTGGAATGAAAAACTGTTTTTT,CASSALIQWNEKLFF
NA,TRBV20-1,NA,TRBJ1-1,TGCAGTGCTGCACAGGGAAATGAAGCTTTCTTT,CSAAQGNEAFF
NA,TRBV5-1,NA,TRBJ2-7,TGCGCCAGCAGCTCGGCAGGGGATGCCTACGAGCAGTACTTC,CASSSAGDAYEQYF
NA,TRBV7-2,TRBD2,TRBJ2-1,TGTGCCAGCAGCTTAGAGGGACTAGCGTACTACAATGAGCAGTTCTTC,CASSLEGLAYYNEQFF
NA,TRBV7-9,TRBD1,TRBJ2-2,TGTGCCAGCCCCGACAGGGAGTATAACACCGGGGAGCTGTTTTTT,CASPDREYNTGELFF
NA,TRBV28,TRBD2,TRBJ2-3,TGTGCCAGCAGGACACTTCGGGGGGGTACGCAGTATTTT,CASRTLRGGTQYF
NA,TRBV6-2/TRBV6-3,TRBD2,TRBJ2-1,TGTGCCACCCTGGGACTAGCGGGAGTAAAATCCTACAATGAGCAGTTCTTC,CATLGLAGVKSYNEQFF
NA,TRBV2,NA,TRBJ2-3,TGTGCCAGCAGTGAACAGGGGAACACAGATACGCAGTATTTT,CASSEQGNTDTQYF
NA,TRBV5-1,NA,TRBJ2-7,TGCGCCAGCAGCCGCGGGGGACAGTACGAGCAGTACTTC,CASSRGGQYEQYF
NA,TRBV7-2,TRBD2,TRBJ2-2,TGTGCCAGCAGCTTGCCTGGACTAGCGGGAGGAAACACCGGGGAGCTGTTTTTT,CASSLPGLAGGNTGELFF
NA,TRBV4-1,NA,TRBJ2-1,TGCGCCAGCAGATCGACAGTATCCCATGAGCAGTTCTTC,CASRSTVSHEQFF
NA,TRBV5-1,TRBD2,TRBJ2-1,TGCGCCAGCAGCTTGGCCGGGCTAGCGGGAGGTTATGAGCAGTTCTTC,CASSLAGLAGGYEQFF
NA,TRBV25-1,TRBD2,TRBJ2-1,TGTGCCAGCAGTGAATTCCTAGCGGGAGTCACTGAGCAGTTCTTC,CASSEFLAGVTEQFF
NA,TRBV20-1,NA,TRBJ2-3,TGCAGTGCTGAGGACTTCACGGACACAGATACGCAGTATTTT,CSAEDFTDTDTQYF
NA,TRBV10-2,NA,TRBJ1-1,TGCGCCAGCTCCGGGCAGAGAGCTATGAACACTGAAGCTTTCTTT,CASSGQRAMNTEAFF
many,TRBV12-3/TRBV12-4,TRBD1,TRBJ2-1,TGTGCCTCCCGGGACAGGGACTACAATGAGCAGTTCTTC,CASRDRDYNEQFF
few,TRBV12-3/TRBV12-4,TRBD1,TRBJ2-2,TGTGCCAGCAGTTTGGGCTCAGGGGGCACCGGTGAGCTGTTTTTT,CASSLGSGGTGELFF
NA,TRBV27,NA,TRBJ2-7,TGTGCCAGCAGTCCTACAGGGGGGACTAGCCCGTACGAGCAGTACTTC,CASSPTGGTSPYEQYF
few,TRBV5-1,NA,TRBJ1-6,TGCGCCAGCAGCTTGGCTTCGTCTTTTAGCCCGGCGCCCCTCCACTTT,CASSLASSFSPAPLHF
few,TRBV6-1,NA,TRBJ1-1,TGTGCCAGCAAGCAGGGGCCCTTGAACACTGAAGCTTTCTTT,CASKQGPLNTEAFF
NA,TRBV9,NA,TRBJ2-1,TGTGCCAGCAGCGTAGCGGGGGGACAGACCATCTACAATGAGCAGTTCTTC,CASSVAGGQTIYNEQFF
NA,TRBV28,TRBD1,TRBJ2-7,TGTGCCGGCAGTGTTGGGACAGGGGGCTCCTACGAGCAGTACTTC,CAGSVGTGGSYEQYF
few,TRBV6-1,TRBD2,TRBJ2-1,TGTGCCAGCAGTGCAAGGTTCGGGACTAGCGCCCCCCAGAGCTCCTACAATGAGCAGTTCTTC,CASSARFGTSAPQSSYNEQFF
few,TRBV20-1,TRBD1,TRBJ1-1,TGCAGTGGGACAGGGGGCTCCACTGAAGCTTTCTTT,CSGTGGSTEAFF
NA,TRBV4-1,NA,TRBJ1-2,TGCGCCAGCAGCCAAGATCTGCGCGCAGACTATGGCTACACCTTC,CASSQDLRADYGYTF
few,TRBV4-1,NA,TRBJ1-3,TGCGCCAGCAGCCAACCCGGGACTGTCGGAAACACCATATATTTT,CASSQPGTVGNTIYF
NA,TRBV20-1,NA,TRBJ2-7,TGCAGTGCTAGGTGGCAGGGGAGGTACGAGCAGTACTTC,CSARWQGRYEQYF
once,TRBV27,TRBD1,TRBJ1-5,TGTGCCAGCAGTTTTGGGGACAGGGGGCCCAATCAGCCCCGGCATTTT,CASSFGDRGPNQPRHF
few,TRBV4-1,TRBD1,TRBJ1-2,TGCGCCAGCAGCCAACTGACAGGGGACAGCTATGGCTACACCTTC,CASSQLTGDSYGYTF
NA,TRBV28,TRBD2,TRBJ2-7,TGTGCCAGCAGTTCCTCGGGAGGGGGTTACAATGAGCAGTACTTC,CASSSSGGGYNEQYF
NA,TRBV6-1,TRBD2,TRBJ2-7,TGTGCCAGCAGTGAAAGGGAGCGGGAGATGAACTACGAGCAGTACTTC,CASSEREREMNYEQYF
few,TRBV9,TRBD2,TRBJ2-3,TGTGCCAGCAGCGCAGCAGGGACTAGCGGAACAGATACGCAGTATTTT,CASSAAGTSGTDTQYF
few,TRBV24-1,NA,TRBJ1-5,TGTGCCACCAGTGACTCCAGTAGCAATCAGCCCCAGCATTTT,CATSDSSSNQPQHF
NA,TRBV7-9,NA,TRBJ1-6,TGTGCCAGCAGCTTAGATGGGGCACGGAATTCACCCCTCCACTTT,CASSLDGARNSPLHF